What follows is one T cell receptor (beta chain) and its context. Its antigen is unknown. These data are taken from a study of metastatic and nonmetastatic thyroid tumors. The CDR3 runs to 14 residues. V gave up 8 bases and J gave up 3 bases, with 18 bases separating them. Germline assignment: CDR1 DFQATT and CDR2 SNEGSKA (reference sequence). MiXCR was used by TCRdb to re-call the PCR reads. Among about 25,000 clones, 20% to 25% were seen once, and the ten largest hold around 4.5%. Thyroid surgery had not been preceded by any treatment in any patient. Study-wide points: The reported finding was significantly higher TCR beta diversity in malignant thyroid tumors relative to benign nodules, in blood and tumor.

The source is a female donor with papillary thyroid cancer or a benign thyroid nodule (not recorded which). Some clones in this sample may be carry-over from other donors' samples. The sequenced material came from adjacent normal tissue. The chain has TRBV20-1 and TRBJ2-3, with D perhaps being TRBD1 or TRBD2 (5 bases each). CDR3 sequence: CSTRAGLGTDTQYF. CDR3 sequence (DNA): TGCAGTACGCGGGCAGGGTTGGGAACAGATACGCAGTATTTT.